This TCR beta chain was retrieved from a study of cytomegalovirus exposure and HLA in healthy donors. Looking at the study overall: A prior analysis found about 120 million unique TCR beta sequences from 150 million to 200 million T cells. Some 80 million unique TCRs from HLA-typed donors were held in an early data release. Findings and caveats of the study: After further analysis at a later stage, roughly 16,000 TCR beta sequences were associated with HLA alleles at 0.05 false discovery rate. Productive status was seen about 90% or about 30% of the time for most TCR beta V segments in an earlier analysis.

Remarks on this clone: The target antigen is unknown.

PCR involved 60 Vbeta and 13 Jbeta primers. Clones were read by immunoSEQ multiplex PCR, and TCRdb kept only the in-frame ones, dropping some. The profile shows some 91,000 clones, 78% of them singletons. Germline V gene lookup returns CDR1 LNHDA and CDR2 SQIVND (reference sequence). The length of the CDR3 is 13 residues. V dropped 4 bases and J dropped 7; count of bases not matched to a gene: 2. This sequence originates from a woman aged 60-75 years in good health and CMV-seronegative. V usage is TRBV19 and J usage is TRBJ1-5; 9 bases are shared with TRBD1. The sequenced sample was PBMCs. Here the CDR3 reads CASSRTGEQPQHF. For the CDR3, the DNA is TGTGCCAGTAGTAGGACAGGGGAACAGCCCCAGCATTTT.